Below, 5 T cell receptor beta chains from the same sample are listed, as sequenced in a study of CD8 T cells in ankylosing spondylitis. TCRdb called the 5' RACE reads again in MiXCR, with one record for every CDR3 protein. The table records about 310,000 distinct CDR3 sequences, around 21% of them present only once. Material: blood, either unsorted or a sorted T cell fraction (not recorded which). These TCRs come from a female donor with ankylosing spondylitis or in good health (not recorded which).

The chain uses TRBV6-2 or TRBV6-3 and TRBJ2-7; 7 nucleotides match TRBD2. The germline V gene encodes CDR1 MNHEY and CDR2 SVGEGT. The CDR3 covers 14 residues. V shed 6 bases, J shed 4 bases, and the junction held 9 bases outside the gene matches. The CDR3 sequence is CASRSSGILYEQYF. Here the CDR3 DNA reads TGTGCCAGCAGGTCAAGCGGGATATTATACGAGCAGTACTTC.

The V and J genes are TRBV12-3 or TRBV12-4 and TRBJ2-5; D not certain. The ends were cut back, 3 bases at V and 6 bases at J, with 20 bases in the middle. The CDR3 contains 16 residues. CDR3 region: CASSFRPARIGQTQYF. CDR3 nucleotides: TGTGCCAGCAGTTTCCGTCCAGCGCGGATTGGACAGACCCAGTACTTC.

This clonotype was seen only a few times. The CDR3 region is CASRKTSGRVTETQYF. In nucleotides, the CDR3 is TGTGCCAGCAGGAAGACTAGCGGGAGGGTGACAGAGACCCAGTACTTC. The chain carries TRBV6-1 and TRBJ2-5; TRBD2 agrees at 14 bases. From germline, CDR1 is MNHNS and CDR2 SASEGT. The CDR3 contains 16 residues. Trimming cost V 6 bases and J 4 bases; bases outside gene matches: 7.

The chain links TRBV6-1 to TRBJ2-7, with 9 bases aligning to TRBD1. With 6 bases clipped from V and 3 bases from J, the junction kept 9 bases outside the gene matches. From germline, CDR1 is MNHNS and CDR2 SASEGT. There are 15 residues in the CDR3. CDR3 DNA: TGTGCCAGCAGCCGCACAGGGGGCAGGAGCTACGAGCAGTACTTC. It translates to CASSRTGGRSYEQYF.

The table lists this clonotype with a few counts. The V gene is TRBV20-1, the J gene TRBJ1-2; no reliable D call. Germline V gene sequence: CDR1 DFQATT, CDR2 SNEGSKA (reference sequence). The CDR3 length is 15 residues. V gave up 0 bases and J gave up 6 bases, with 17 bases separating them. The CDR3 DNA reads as TGCAGTGCTAGAGATCTCGGTACCGGGAGCGATGGCTACACCTTC. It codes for CSARDLGTGSDGYTF.